Listed here are 16 T cell receptor beta chains from one sample, sequenced in a study of beta chain features in type 1 diabetes. Since all of the isolated RNA was reverse transcribed, expressed TCRB transcripts were what got sequenced. Some clones are missing from TCRdb's copy, which holds only in-frame ones; the method was immunoSEQ multiplex PCR. The profile shows 150,000 to 190,000 clones, around 10% of them singletons. Material for sequencing was central memory CD4+ T cells from blood. These receptors were collected from a man aged 18 to 30 in good health.

There are a few counts of this clone. The gene calls are TRBV28 and TRBJ1-2, with TRBD1 matching 7 bases. Trimming cost V 5 bases and J 3 bases; bases outside gene matches: 6. The germline gives CDR1 MDHEN, CDR2 SYDVKM. This CDR3 has 14 amino acids. The CDR3 coding sequence is TGTGCCAGCAGTCTGACCGGGACAGACTATGGCTACACCTTC. This codes for CASSLTGTDYGYTF.

This clone appeared many times. V and J are TRBV30 and TRBJ1-5; D unresolved. Germline CDR1 is GTSNPN and CDR2 is SVGIG (reference sequence). Trimming cost V 3 bases and J 7 bases, with 13 bases left between them. CDR3 length: 13 residues. CDR3 residues: CAWSGGLEQPQHF. In DNA form, the CDR3 reads TGTGCCTGGAGCGGAGGGCTCGAACAGCCCCAGCATTTT.

This clone has ten or more counts. This chain connects TRBV6-1 to TRBJ1-6, with D perhaps TRBD1 (6 bases). The CDR3 has 14 amino acids. The V and J ends lost 1 base and 8 bases respectively, with 9 bases between them. Germline loops: CDR1 MNHNS, CDR2 SASEGT. The CDR3 protein is CASSEVGGHSPLHF. CDR3 nucleotides: TGTGCCAGCAGTGAAGTTGGGGGCCATTCACCCCTCCACTTT.

This clone is categorized as medium-sized (0.01 to 0.1%). This rearrangement joins TRBV7-3 to TRBJ2-1; D not certain. CDR1 is SGHTA and CDR2 is FQGTGA in the germline V gene. The CDR3 length is 13 residues. V lost 2 bases to trimming and J lost 5 bases, with 7 bases between them. In nucleotides, the CDR3 is TGTGCCAGCAGCTTACAACGTAACAATGAGCAGTTCTTC. It yields the protein CASSLQRNNEQFF.

This clone was observed a few times. This chain uses TRBV7-9 with TRBJ2-5, with TRBD1 matching over 10 bases. V was clipped by 4 bases and J by 5 bases; unmatched bases: 4. The germline gives CDR1 SEHNR, CDR2 FQNEAQ (reference sequence). This CDR3 comprises 14 residues. CDR3 region: CASSWTGGSETQYF. The DNA for the CDR3 is TGTGCCAGCAGCTGGACAGGGGGGTCGGAGACCCAGTACTTC.

The CDR3 is CASSELGRGVDEQYF. As DNA, the CDR3 is TGTGCCAGCAGTGAATTGGGCAGGGGGGTCGACGAGCAGTACTTC. This chain links TRBV25-1 with TRBJ2-7; the D gene is possibly TRBD1 (7 bases). Germline V gene data show CDR1 as MGHDK and CDR2 as SYGVNS. Trimming stripped 1 base from V and 5 bases from J, with 15 bases between. The CDR3 spans 15 residues.

The chain recombines TRBV28 with TRBJ2-1, with D unclear. This CDR3 region has 13 residues. The ends were cut back, 4 bases at V and 3 bases at J, with 7 bases in the middle. Germline assignment: CDR1 MDHEN and CDR2 SYDVKM. This CDR3 is CASSSPDYNEQFF. The CDR3 bases are TGTGCCAGCAGTTCTCCCGACTACAATGAGCAGTTCTTC.

This chain links TRBV2 with TRBJ2-1, with D possibly being TRBD2 (7 bases). The CDR3 is 15 residues long. The germline V gene has CDR1 SNHLY and CDR2 FYNNEI. V was pared by 1 base and J by 2 bases, with 9 bases between. This CDR3 reads CASSEVGGPYNEQFF. The CDR3 region has the DNA TGTGCCAGCAGTGAAGTGGGGGGGCCCTACAATGAGCAGTTCTTC.

This chain joins TRBV4-1 and TRBJ2-1, with 8 nucleotides matching TRBD1. The V and J ends lost 0 bases and 5 bases, in that order; junction bases with no gene match: 6. The V gene's germline CDR1 is MGHRA and CDR2 YSYEKL. The CDR3 totals 16 residues. CDR3 nucleotide sequence: TGCGCCAGCAGCCAAGATGAAGGACAGGGCCACAATGAGCAGTTCTTC. Encoded protein: CASSQDEGQGHNEQFF.

This clone was observed a handful of times. CDR3 sequence (DNA): TGTGCCAGCAGCCTCATGGCGGGGAAAGAGACCCAGTACTTC. Translating it yields CASSLMAGKETQYF. This chain uses TRBV7-2 with TRBJ2-5; possibly TRBD2 for D (6 bases). Trimming took off 5 bases at V and 3 bases at J, with 13 bases between the two ends. Germline CDR1 and CDR2: SGHTA and FQGNSA. This CDR3 has 14 residues.

The chain joins TRBV5-1 to TRBJ2-5; 7 nucleotides agree with TRBD1. This CDR3 has 15 amino acids. Per the germline V gene, CDR1 is SGHRS and CDR2 is YFSETQ. The V gene end was trimmed by 5 bases and the J gene end by 5 bases; junction bases not matched to a gene: 12. The CDR3 spells CASSFGQAGRETQYF. The CDR3 DNA follows: TGCGCCAGCAGTTTTGGACAGGCTGGTAGGGAGACCCAGTACTTC.

The chain combines TRBV28 with TRBJ1-6, with D tentatively TRBD1 (5 bases). CDR1 is MDHEN, CDR2 SYDVKM, per germline. The CDR3 contains 15 residues. Trimming removed 5 bases at V and 6 bases at J, with 14 bases between. Here the CDR3 reads CASSPSQGSNSPLHF. In nucleotides, the CDR3 is TGTGCCAGCAGTCCCTCGCAGGGATCTAATTCACCCCTCCACTTT.

The V and J genes are TRBV6-1 and TRBJ1-5; D is uncertain. This CDR3 has 14 residues. Germline V CDR1 and CDR2: MNHNS, SASEGT. V lost 3 bases, J lost 4 bases, and 10 bases lay in between. CDR3 protein: CASSDFGVNQPQHF. CDR3 coding DNA: TGTGCCAGCAGTGATTTTGGAGTAAATCAGCCCCAGCATTTT.

This clone was observed once. The rearrangement links TRBV28 to TRBJ2-7, with 8 bases identical to TRBD1. Germline V lookup: CDR1 MDHEN, CDR2 SYDVKM. Losses at the gene ends were 4 bases for V and 1 base for J; bases not matched to a gene: 6. This CDR3 region has 15 residues. This CDR3 is CASSSQGANSYEQYF. The CDR3 bases are TGTGCCAGCAGTTCTCAGGGGGCAAATTCCTACGAGCAGTACTTC.

This clone was seen only a few times. The V call is TRBV29-1, the J call TRBJ2-5, with D unresolved. With 5 bases removed from V and 1 base from J, the gap between germline ends came to 8 bases. Germline loops: CDR1 SQVTM, CDR2 ANQGSEA. This CDR3 region has 12 residues. The CDR3: CSVRPPQETQYF. The CDR3 DNA follows: TGCAGCGTTAGACCGCCCCAAGAGACCCAGTACTTC.

A few counts support this clone. The chain carries TRBV7-9 and TRBJ2-3, with D unclear. CDR1 is SEHNR and CDR2 is FQNEAQ in the germline V gene (reference sequence). Between the trimmed V and J ends, which lost 1 base and 2 bases, there was a span of 10 bases. The CDR3 is 15 amino acids. The CDR3 coding sequence is TGTGCCAGCAGCTTAGTTCGTAGTACCACAGATACGCAGTATTTT. Its protein product is CASSLVRSTTDTQYF.